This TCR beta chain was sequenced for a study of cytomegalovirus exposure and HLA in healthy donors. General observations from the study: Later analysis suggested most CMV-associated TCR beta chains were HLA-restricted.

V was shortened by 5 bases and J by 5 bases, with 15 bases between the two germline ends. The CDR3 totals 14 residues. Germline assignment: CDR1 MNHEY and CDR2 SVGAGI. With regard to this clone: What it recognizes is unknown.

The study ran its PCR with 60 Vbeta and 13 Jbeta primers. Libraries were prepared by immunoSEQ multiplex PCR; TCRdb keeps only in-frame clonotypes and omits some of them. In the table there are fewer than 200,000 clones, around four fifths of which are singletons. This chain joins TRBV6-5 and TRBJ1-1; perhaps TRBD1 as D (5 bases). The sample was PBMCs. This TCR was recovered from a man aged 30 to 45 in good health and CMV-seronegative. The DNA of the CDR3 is TGTGCCAGCAGTCTCGACGGGGGATGGACTGAAGCTTTCTTT. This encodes CASSLDGGWTEAFF.